One T cell receptor (beta chain) is described in this entry. The target antigen is unknown. This CDR3 comprises 15 residues. Germline loops: CDR1 DFQATT, CDR2 SNEGSKA (reference sequence). V lost 2 bases and J lost 2; bases outside the gene matches: 2. This sample is drawn from a study of T cell repertoires in cytomegalovirus infection. The overall study: Both a matching HLA type and CMV infection were indicated by public TCR beta signatures.

Study observations and caveats: CMV-specific TCR beta clonotypes restricted by HLA-C were the ones dominating the ex vivo response.

Using its own MiXCR run on the reads, TCRdb lists one record per CDR3 protein. This table holds some 270,000 distinct CDR3 sequences, 22% found once. This sequence was found in a human donor in good health (CMV status not recorded). Some clones in this sample may be carry-over from other donors' samples. The chain combines TRBV20-1 with TRBJ2-1; 11 nucleotides align to TRBD2. The starting material was cultured PBMCs, obtained from culture after CMV antigen stimulation. The CDR3 loop is CSARKLAGAYNEQFF. For the CDR3, the DNA is TGCAGTGCTAGAAAACTAGCGGGAGCCTACAATGAGCAGTTCTTC.